This T cell receptor beta chain was recorded in a study of T cells in Graves' hyperthyroidism and ophthalmopathy. On the study more broadly: Pretreatment peripheral blood was obtained at initial diagnosis.

This clonotype has a count of ten or more. Its target is not known. Broader study findings: Ophthalmopathy and stable hyperthyroidism were told apart by a 13 V-J model. With a median lead of around 5.9 months before onset, the model predicted ophthalmopathy.

Using RNA transcripts as the source, TCR beta CDR3 regions were amplified. First-round RT-PCR with HTBI primers amplified the TCR CDR3 region. TCRdb passed the multiplex PCR reads through MiXCR, listing each CDR3 protein once. The sample holds around 570,000 distinct CDR3 sequences, around 20% seen once. Trimming cost V 7 bases and J 5 bases; bases outside gene matches: 9. The CDR3 is made up of 14 amino acids. Lactation, pregnancy, other autoimmune disease or uncontrolled infection led to exclusion of patients. The sequenced material came from blood. The chain links TRBV12-3 or TRBV12-4 to TRBJ1-1, with TRBD1 matching 8 bases. The clonotype was recovered from a man in his forties with Graves' ophthalmopathy. The CDR3 DNA sequence: TGTGCCAGCACCCCTGCAGGGGGCGGAACTGAAGCTTTCTTT. It specifies CASTPAGGGTEAFF.